This entry lists 14 T cell receptor beta chains sequenced from one sample in a study of T cell repertoires in cytomegalovirus infection. Each CDR3 protein is one row after TCRdb ran MiXCR on the reads. The sample lists under 850,000 distinct CDR3 sequences, roughly 36% occurring once. The sequenced sample consisted of PBMCs. The receptor source for this set is a human donor in good health (CMV status not recorded). Some clones in this sample may be carry-over from other donors' samples.

This clonotype was seen a handful of times. V is TRBV28 and J is TRBJ2-7, with D tentatively TRBD2 (5 bases). Germline values: CDR1 MDHEN, CDR2 SYDVKM. Trimming cost V 6 bases and J 6 bases, with 15 bases left between them. This CDR3 has 13 amino acids. The CDR3 spells CASRPRVSGEQYF. DNA for the CDR3: TGTGCCAGCAGACCGAGGGTTTCGGGCGAGCAGTACTTC. Full variable domain (missing parts from reference TRBV28 and TRBJ2-7): DVKVTQSSRYLVKRTGEKVFLECVQDMDHENMFWYRQDPGLGLRLIYFSYDVKMKEKGDIPEGYSVSREKKERFSLILESASTNQTSMYLCASRPRVSGEQYFGPGTRLTVT.

The genes are TRBV27 and TRBJ1-6; D is unclear. CDR1 MNHEY and CDR2 SMNVEV come from the germline V gene (reference sequence). Deletions cut 3 bases from V and 7 bases from J, with 7 bases between. CDR3 size: 13 residues. The CDR3 DNA reads TGTGCCAGCAGTTTCACCCCGAATTCACCCCTCCACTTT. This encodes CASSFTPNSPLHF.

CDR3 DNA: TGTGCCAGCAGTTTCACAGGGGGCGGTCGTCACGAGCAGTACTTC. Amino acids: CASSFTGGGRHEQYF. This chain connects TRBV6-8 to TRBJ2-7; TRBD1 aligns across 9 bases. Trimming at V came to 4 bases and at J to 5 bases, leaving 9 bases not matched to a gene. The CDR3 has 15 amino acids. Germline CDR1 MNHGY, CDR2 SAAAGT.

This clonotype was counted ten times or more. The chain links TRBV7-2 to TRBJ2-2, with 7 positions matching TRBD1. This CDR3 contains 15 residues. CDR1 is SGHTA and CDR2 is FQGNSA in the germline V gene. The trim removed 5 bases at V and 0 bases at J, leaving 3 bases unmatched. CDR3 DNA sequence: TGTGCCAGCAGCGCAGGGGGTTCGAACACCGGGGAGCTGTTTTTT. Its protein is CASSAGGSNTGELFF.

This clonotype was seen more than once but under ten times. This chain connects TRBV6-1 to TRBJ2-1; D gene ambiguous. The V and J ends lost 7 bases and 2 bases respectively, with 3 bases between them. The germline V gene has CDR1 MNHNS and CDR2 SASEGT. CDR3 length: 11 amino acids. The CDR3 DNA sequence: TGTGCCAGCAAGCCCTACAATGAGCAGTTCTTC. Protein product: CASKPYNEQFF.

This clonotype was seen a handful of times. The chain links TRBV6-1 to TRBJ1-5; D unclear. Trimming took 2 bases from V and 7 from J, leaving 9 bases between them. There are 13 residues in the CDR3. Germline lookup yields CDR1 MNHNS and CDR2 SASEGT. CDR3 in DNA: TGTGCCAGCAGTGAATTGTTGATACAGCCCCAGCATTTT. It translates to CASSELLIQPQHF.

The chain carries TRBV18 and TRBJ2-1; the match to TRBD1 covers 9 bases. The V and J ends lost 3 bases and 6 bases, in that order; junction bases with no gene match: 9. The CDR3 runs 16 residues. Per germline, CDR1 KGHSH and CDR2 LQKENI. As DNA, the CDR3 is TGTGCCAGCTCACCCACGACGGGACAGGGTTTCAATGAGCAGTTCTTC. This translates into CASSPTTGQGFNEQFF.

The chain uses TRBV4-2 and TRBJ1-2; D may be TRBD1 (6 bases). This CDR3 has 15 residues. V was shortened by 2 bases and J by 5 bases, with 15 bases between the two germline ends. Germline V gene data show CDR1 as LGHNA and CDR2 as YNFKEQ. The CDR3 loop is CASSQSIDRRYGYTF. CDR3 sequence (DNA): TGTGCCAGCAGCCAATCGATCGACAGGCGGTATGGCTACACCTTC.

The rearrangement links TRBV12-3 or TRBV12-4 to TRBJ2-1; TRBD2 aligns across 11 bases. The ends lost 5 bases at V and 5 bases at J; junction bases unmatched: 8. The CDR3 extends over 16 amino acids. CDR3 DNA: TGTGCCAGCAGTCTCAGACTAGCGGGACCTCACAATGAGCAGTTCTTC. This encodes CASSLRLAGPHNEQFF.

CDR3 loop: CASSLEAGSQAFF. The DNA of the CDR3 is TGTGCCAGCAGCTTGGAAGCCGGGTCCCAAGCTTTCTTT. The chain is built from TRBV5-4 and TRBJ1-1; D not resolved. The germline V gene encodes CDR1 SGHNT and CDR2 YYREEE (reference sequence). The CDR3 loop spans 13 amino acids. Trimming cost V 0 bases and J 9 bases, with 12 bases left between them.

Concerning this clonotype: Sequence at one end of the junction differs from germline and may be a read error. This sequence joins TRBV27 and TRBJ2-2; possible D gene TRBD2, 6 bases. Germline V CDR1 and CDR2: MNHEY, SMNVEV (reference sequence). CDR3 size: 14 residues. The CDR3 reads CASSLWMGLGELYF. The CDR3 DNA reads TGTGCCAGCAGCCTCTGGATGGGACTCGGGGAGCTTTATTTT.

The chain links TRBV13 to TRBJ1-1; D is unresolved. The CDR3 has 14 amino acids. V was trimmed by 0 bases and J by 3 bases, leaving 8 bases between them. Germline V gene lookup returns CDR1 PRHDT and CDR2 FYEKMQ (reference sequence). CDR3 protein: CASSLGPDYTEAFF. CDR3 DNA: TGTGCCAGCAGCTTAGGTCCTGATTACACTGAAGCTTTCTTT.

This clonotype was seen only once. The chain is built from TRBV7-6 and TRBJ2-7; D remains ambiguous. Germline V gene lookup returns CDR1 SGHVS and CDR2 FNYEAQ. V was clipped by 5 bases and J by 2 bases, with 19 bases between them. CDR3 length equals 16 residues. CDR3 DNA: TGTGCCAGCAGCGTCGCATTTGGTCGGATCACCTACGAGCAGTACTTC. This gives the protein CASSVAFGRITYEQYF. The whole variable domain, filled in from reference TRBV7-6 and TRBJ2-7, reads GAGVSQSPRYKVTKRGQDVALRCDPISGHVSLYWYRQALGQGPEFLTYFNYEAQQDKSGLPNDRFSAERPEGSISTLTIQRTEQRDSAMYRCASSVAFGRITYEQYFGPGTRLTVT.

This clonotype was counted at least ten times. J is TRBJ2-5 and V is TRBV7-3; no definite D call. The length of the CDR3 is 13 residues. The V gene lost 4 bases and the J gene lost 4 bases, with 10 bases spanning the gap. The germline V gene has CDR1 SGHTA and CDR2 FQGTGA. CDR3 sequence reads: CASSSIGGETQYF. DNA of the CDR3: TGTGCCAGCAGCTCAATAGGCGGAGAGACCCAGTACTTC.